These 28 T cell receptor beta chains were all obtained from the same sample, sequenced in a study of blood T cell repertoires in COVID-19 (dated by TCRdb to 2018 to 2020). Library construction relied on the immunoSEQ multiplex PCR assay. The source is immuneACCESS, and TCRdb retained only in-frame sequences with V and J called. Part of the clones is not carried over; for the studies checked, unresolved V genes explain less than half of this, and the remainder is unexplained. Recorded for this sample are 200,000 to 250,000 clones; around 91% of them occurred a single time. Together, the top ten hold under 3.5% of the sample. Sample: PBMCs or T cells enriched from blood (not recorded which). Receptors originate from a woman aged 18-30 years in a cohort exposed to, infected with or recovered from COVID-19 (not recorded which).

Notes on this clone: Mismatch with germline at one junction end may stem from a read error. The J gene is TRBJ2-2, the V gene TRBV3-1 (or the pseudogene TRBV3-2), with 12 bases that match TRBD2. The CDR3 totals 20 residues. CDR1 and CDR2 (germline): LGHDT, YNNKEL (reference sequence). Here the CDR3 DNA reads TGTGCCAGCAGCCAACAGTGGCTAGCGGGGGGGCCCCACAACACCGGGAAGCTGTTTTTT. This encodes CASSQQWLAGGPHNTGKLFF.

The chain recombines TRBV11-1 with TRBJ1-3; the match to TRBD1 covers 7 bases. CDR3 length: 14 residues. V gave up 4 bases and J gave up 1 base; unmatched junction bases: 1. Germline-derived CDR1 and CDR2 are SGHAT and FQDESV (reference sequence). The CDR3 DNA reads as TGTGCCAGCAGCTCGACAGGGTCTGGAAACACCATATATTTT. Its translation is CASSSTGSGNTIYF.

The V and J genes are TRBV2 and TRBJ1-1; D may be TRBD1 (5 bases). Germline lookup yields CDR1 SNHLY and CDR2 FYNNEI. The CDR3 has 15 residues. V was shortened by 10 bases and J by 1 base, with 19 bases between the two germline ends. This CDR3 reads CATQPIRQRNTEAFF. The CDR3 DNA follows: TGTGCCACCCAACCAATTAGACAGCGGAACACTGAAGCTTTCTTT.

The chain links TRBV11-2 to TRBJ1-2, with 8 bases that match TRBD1. CDR1 SGHAT and CDR2 FQNNGV come from the germline V gene. The CDR3 spans 13 residues. V dropped 4 bases and J dropped 5; count of bases not matched to a gene: 3. CDR3 residues: CASSSDRGYGYTF. The CDR3 DNA reads TGTGCCAGCAGCTCTGACAGGGGTTATGGCTACACCTTC.

This clone showed up just a few times. The chain is built from TRBV7-8 and TRBJ2-2, with TRBD2 matching 12 bases. The CDR3 has 17 amino acids. V lost 4 bases and J lost 0; bases outside the gene matches: 3. Germline V CDR1 and CDR2: SGHVS, FQNEAQ. CDR3 protein: CASSSGLAGPNTGELFF. The CDR3 DNA reads as TGTGCCAGCAGCTCGGGACTAGCGGGCCCGAACACCGGGGAGCTGTTTTTT.

This clone showed up just once. The gene calls are TRBV2 and TRBJ1-2, with 7 bases that match TRBD1. The CDR3 totals 13 residues. Trimming at V came to 5 bases and at J to 6 bases, leaving 6 bases not matched to a gene. Looked up from germline, CDR1 is SNHLY and CDR2 is FYNNEI. The CDR3 loop reads CASSPQGLHGYTF. The CDR3 bases are TGTGCCAGCAGTCCACAGGGGCTTCATGGCTACACCTTC.

The chain combines TRBV7-2 with TRBJ1-2; 7 positions agree with TRBD1. Trimming at V came to 3 bases and at J to 4 bases, leaving 17 bases not matched to a gene. This CDR3 contains 18 residues. Germline-derived CDR1 and CDR2 are SGHTA and FQGNSA. The DNA for the CDR3 is TGTGCCAGCAGCTTCCATGGACAGGAAATAACCCAAATCTATGGCTACACCTTC. It translates to CASSFHGQEITQIYGYTF. Together with reference TRBV7-2 and TRBJ1-2, the CDR3 gives the full variable domain: GAGVSQSPSNKVTEKGKDVELRCDPISGHTALYWYRQSLGQGLEFLIYFQGNSAPDKSGLPSDRFSAERTGGSVSTLTIQRTQQEDSAVYLCASSFHGQEITQIYGYTFGSGTRLTVV.

The chain links TRBV5-1 to TRBJ2-6; TRBD1 agrees at 9 bases. This CDR3 contains 19 residues. The ends lost 3 bases at V and 0 bases at J; junction bases unmatched: 10. Germline V gene lookup returns CDR1 SGHRS and CDR2 YFSETQ. CDR3 protein: CASSSGTGTGSSGANVLTF. For the CDR3, the DNA is TGCGCCAGCAGCTCGGGGACCGGGACAGGGAGCTCTGGGGCCAACGTCCTGACTTTC.

This chain links TRBV19 with TRBJ2-2; 7 bases are shared with TRBD2. J was trimmed by 1 base and V by 6 bases; bases with no gene match: 8. The CDR3 loop spans 16 amino acids. Germline values: CDR1 LNHDA, CDR2 SQIVND (reference sequence). CDR3 sequence: CASRSGASGNTGELFF. The CDR3 bases are TGTGCCAGTAGATCAGGCGCTAGCGGGAACACCGGGGAGCTGTTTTTT.

The chain links TRBV27 to TRBJ2-7, with D possibly being TRBD2 (7 bases). The length of the CDR3 is 17 residues. Between the trimmed V and J ends, which lost 1 base and 2 bases, there was a span of 18 bases. Germline V gene sequence: CDR1 MNHEY, CDR2 SMNVEV (reference sequence). The chain's CDR3 is CASSLFSGGLSAYEQYF. The DNA of the CDR3 is TGTGCCAGCAGTTTATTTTCCGGGGGGCTATCCGCCTACGAGCAGTACTTC.

The rearrangement joins TRBV5-1 to TRBJ2-1; TRBD2 aligns across 9 bases. The CDR3 is made up of 15 amino acids. The V gene end was trimmed by 5 bases and the J gene end by 0 bases; junction bases not matched to a gene: 3. From germline, CDR1 is SGHRS and CDR2 YFSETQ. CDR3 in amino acids: CASRASGDSYNEQFF. The CDR3 region has the DNA TGCGCCAGCAGAGCTAGCGGGGACTCCTACAATGAGCAGTTCTTC.

V is TRBV27 and J is TRBJ2-7; D remains unclear. Germline-derived CDR1 and CDR2 are MNHEY and SMNVEV (reference sequence). The CDR3 extends over 9 amino acids. V gave up 7 bases and J gave up 6 bases, with 4 bases separating them. The CDR3 is CASTFEQYF. As DNA, the CDR3 is TGTGCCAGCACATTCGAGCAGTACTTC.

V usage is TRBV3-1 (or the pseudogene TRBV3-2) and J usage is TRBJ2-7; TRBD2 agrees at 8 bases. Trimming at V came to 1 base and at J to 4 bases, leaving 3 bases not matched to a gene. The CDR3 has 14 amino acids. Germline lookup yields CDR1 LGHDT and CDR2 YNNKEL (reference sequence). The CDR3 DNA reads as TGTGCCAGCAGCCAAGTTCAGCGGGGGTACGAGCAGTACTTC. Residues: CASSQVQRGYEQYF.

The chain recombines TRBV15 with TRBJ2-1, with 7 bases aligning to TRBD2. The CDR3 is made up of 17 amino acids. Trimming took 3 bases from V and 0 from J; bases not matched to a gene: 8. The germline gives CDR1 LNHNV, CDR2 YYDKDF (reference sequence). DNA of the CDR3: TGTGCCACCAGCAGCGCACTGGGACTAAGCTCCTACAATGAGCAGTTCTTC. Translating gives CATSSALGLSSYNEQFF. Full variable domain (outside the CDR3, taken from reference TRBV15 and TRBJ2-1): DAMVIQNPRYQVTQFGKPVTLSCSQTLNHNVMYWYQQKSSQAPKLLFHYYDKDFNNEADTPDNFQSRRPNTSFCFLDIRSPGLGDTAMYLCATSSALGLSSYNEQFFGPGTRLTVL.

V and J are TRBV28 and TRBJ2-3, with D possibly matching TRBD1 (5 bases). V dropped 8 bases and J dropped 6 bases, with 15 bases sitting between them. The CDR3 totals 13 residues. Germline lookup yields CDR1 MDHEN and CDR2 SYDVKM. The CDR3 coding sequence is TGTGCCAGCTCCCTACCAGGGAAGGATACGCAGTATTTT. Translating gives CASSLPGKDTQYF.

The V call is TRBV6-5, the J call TRBJ1-1, with no clear D. CDR1 is MNHEY, CDR2 SVGAGI, per germline. CDR3 length: 12 amino acids. The CDR3 DNA reads as TGTGTCAGTGCAGAGGGCGGCACTGAAGCTTTCTTT. It encodes CVSAEGGTEAFF.

CDR3 nucleotides: TGCGCCAGCAGCTTCTCACGGAGCGACAGGGGGTGGACCGGGGAGCTGTTTTTT. This encodes CASSFSRSDRGWTGELFF. The rearrangement links TRBV5-1 to TRBJ2-2; 9 nucleotides line up with TRBD1. J was trimmed by 5 bases and V by 2 bases; bases with no gene match: 13. This CDR3 is 18 amino acids long. Per germline, CDR1 SGHRS and CDR2 YFSETQ.

This chain links TRBV2 with TRBJ2-1; D ambiguous. Trimming cost V 5 bases and J 0 bases, with 17 bases left between them. The CDR3 extends over 17 amino acids. Germline V CDR1 and CDR2: SNHLY, FYNNEI. The CDR3 loop is CASSPSPGYYSYNEQFF. In nucleotides, the CDR3 is TGTGCCAGCAGTCCTTCCCCTGGATACTACTCCTACAATGAGCAGTTCTTC.

The rearrangement joins TRBV5-1 to TRBJ2-2; TRBD1 matches 7 bases. Germline CDR1 reads SGHRS; CDR2 reads YFSETQ. The V gene end was trimmed by 4 bases and the J gene end by 5 bases; junction bases not matched to a gene: 11. The CDR3 is 16 amino acids. In nucleotides, the CDR3 is TGCGCCAGCAGCGAGCAGGGGGTCCGTTCTACCGGGGAGCTGTTTTTT. The encoded protein is CASSEQGVRSTGELFF.

This clone has ten or more counts. This rearrangement joins TRBV6-6 to TRBJ2-2; 12 nucleotides agree with TRBD2. Trimming at V came to 5 bases and at J to 2 bases, leaving 6 bases not matched to a gene. Germline V gene lookup returns CDR1 MNHNY and CDR2 SVGAGI (reference sequence). The CDR3 has 17 residues. In DNA form, the CDR3 reads TGTGCCAGCAGTCCCAGTGGACTAGCGGGAAACACCGGGGAGCTGTTTTTT. Its translation: CASSPSGLAGNTGELFF.

This clone has only a few counts. This chain joins TRBV4-2 and TRBJ1-4, with 9 bases matching TRBD1. The CDR3 runs 16 residues. Losses at the gene ends were 0 bases for V and 2 bases for J; bases not matched to a gene: 1. CDR1 is LGHNA and CDR2 is YNFKEQ in the germline V gene. CDR3 DNA: TGTGCCAGCAGCCAAGAGGGGACAGGGACTAATGAAAAACTGTTTTTT. Encoded protein: CASSQEGTGTNEKLFF.

The chain recombines TRBV6-4 with TRBJ2-1; perhaps TRBD2 as D (5 bases). The CDR3 extends over 15 amino acids. The germline CDR1 and CDR2 sequences are MRHNA and SNTAGT. The V end was cut by 0 bases, the J end by 6 bases, with 12 bases between. As DNA, the CDR3 is TGTGCCAGCAGTGACTCTCGCGGAGGCAGCAATGAGCAGTTCTTC. The encoded protein is CASSDSRGGSNEQFF.

The chain carries TRBV27 and TRBJ1-1; D is perhaps TRBD1 (6 bases). There are 11 residues in the CDR3. V was shortened by 6 bases and J by 5 bases, with 7 bases between the two germline ends. Germline V CDR1 and CDR2: MNHEY, SMNVEV (reference sequence). The CDR3 DNA reads as TGTGCCAGCAGGCAGGGGACTGAAGCTTTCTTT. This translates into CASRQGTEAFF.

The V gene is TRBV27, the J gene TRBJ2-7; 9 bases agree with TRBD1. Trimming at V came to 1 base and at J to 5 bases, leaving 6 bases not matched to a gene. The CDR3 is made up of 15 amino acids. The germline V gene encodes CDR1 MNHEY and CDR2 SMNVEV (reference sequence). The DNA of the CDR3 is TGTGCCAGCAGTTTATGGGGGACAGGGTTCAACGAGCAGTACTTC. Protein sequence: CASSLWGTGFNEQYF.

The V call is TRBV11-3, the J call TRBJ2-5, with 7 bases identical to TRBD1. Germline CDR1 SGHNT, CDR2 YENEEA. Trimming at V came to 5 bases and at J to 5 bases, leaving 8 bases not matched to a gene. The CDR3 is 14 residues long. The chain's CDR3 is CASSRDREGETQYF. CDR3 in DNA: TGTGCCAGCAGCCGCGACAGGGAAGGGGAGACCCAGTACTTC.

The chain employs TRBV19 and TRBJ1-5; tentatively, D is TRBD1 (6 bases). V was pared by 11 bases and J by 4 bases, with 18 bases between. This CDR3 is built from 14 residues. Germline CDR1 is LNHDA and CDR2 is SQIVND (reference sequence). CDR3 protein: CASQPGGPNQPQHF. CDR3 DNA: TGTGCCTCCCAACCGGGGGGGCCGAATCAGCCCCAGCATTTT. Complete variable domain (other parts from reference TRBV19 and TRBJ1-5): DGGITQSPKYLFRKEGQNVTLSCEQNLNHDAMYWYRQDPGQGLRLIYYSQIVNDFQKGDIAEGYSVSREKKESFPLTVTSAQKNPTAFYLCASQPGGPNQPQHFGDGTRLSIL.

This clone has only a few counts. This sequence joins TRBV4-2 and TRBJ2-7; D possibly corresponds to TRBD1 (5 bases). The V end was cut by 6 bases, the J end by 2 bases, with 23 bases between. The length of the CDR3 is 17 residues. Germline V gene sequence: CDR1 LGHNA, CDR2 YNFKEQ. The CDR3 region is CASRGSRFRGSPYEQYF. The CDR3 coding sequence is TGTGCCAGCAGGGGATCAAGGTTTAGGGGATCTCCCTACGAGCAGTACTTC.

This chain connects TRBV19 to TRBJ2-5; D not certain. Per the germline V gene, CDR1 is LNHDA and CDR2 is SQIVND (reference sequence). V lost 1 base and J lost 4, with 10 bases in between. There are 14 residues in the CDR3. CDR3 bases: TGTGCCAGTAGTATAGGCCGCGTCGGAGAGACCCAGTACTTC. Translated, it gives CASSIGRVGETQYF.